The 13 T cell receptor beta chains below all came from one sample that was sequenced in a study of CD8+CD57+ T cells in acquired aplastic anemia. The template for TCR beta VDJ and CDR3 sequence profiling was genomic DNA. TCRdb re-analysed the reads in MiXCR, keeping a single row per CDR3 protein. The table includes 300,000 or so distinct CDR3 sequences, roughly 53% detected once. Only patients with CD8+CD57+ cell expansion on flow cytometry were chosen for sequencing. Sequencing used sorted CD4+, CD8+, or CD8+CD57+ T cells (not recorded which) from PBMCs. Receptors originate from a human donor with aplastic anemia.

This clonotype was detected ten times or more. The chain carries TRBV12-3 or TRBV12-4 and TRBJ2-7, with D unresolved. V lost 6 bases and J 2 bases, leaving 17 bases between the germline ends. CDR3 length: 15 amino acids. CDR3 loop: CASSPGWPSTYEQYF. In nucleotides, the CDR3 is TGTGCCAGCAGCCCTGGGTGGCCTTCAACCTACGAGCAGTACTTC.

Written as DNA, the CDR3 is TGTGCCAGCAGCGGCGGGACTAGCGTATCTGGTGGGGAGCTGTTTTTT. Translation: CASSGGTSVSGGELFF. V gene TRBV7-2 combines with J gene TRBJ2-2; TRBD2 agrees at 10 bases. The CDR3 is 16 residues long. V was clipped by 5 bases and J by 8 bases; unmatched bases: 11. Germline assignment: CDR1 SGHTA and CDR2 FQGNSA.

The chain employs TRBV7-2 and TRBJ2-7, with 7 bases aligning to TRBD2. Losses at the gene ends were 5 bases for V and 3 bases for J; bases not matched to a gene: 10. The V gene's germline CDR1 is SGHTA and CDR2 FQGNSA. This CDR3 contains 15 residues. The CDR3 loop reads CASSRDLAESYEQYF. CDR3 coding DNA: TGTGCCAGCAGCCGGGACCTAGCGGAGAGCTACGAGCAGTACTTC.

Of note for this clonotype: The CDR3 end shows no conserved phenylalanine or tryptophan, and so a read error is likely. The limits of the CDR3 on the DNA are not certain, so only TCRdb's listed CDR3 is given. CDR3 amino acids: CASSHERTVNEQYFCASSGL. This sequence joins TRBV25-1 and TRBJ1-1; TRBD1 was called by the table and not checked on the DNA. Both ends counted, the CDR3 spans 20 residues. Germline assignment: CDR1 MGHDK and CDR2 SYGVNS.

The chain combines TRBV19 with TRBJ2-2; maybe TRBD2 (6 bases). The germline V gene encodes CDR1 LNHDA and CDR2 SQIVND (reference sequence). Trimming removed 5 bases at V and 6 bases at J, with 19 bases between. The CDR3 is 16 residues long. The DNA of the CDR3 is TGTGCCAGTAGTTCGCCTTGGGGGGAGTTCGCCGGGGAGCTGTTTTTT. Translation: CASSSPWGEFAGELFF.

The chain has TRBV15 and TRBJ1-5; a possible D gene is TRBD1 (5 bases). Looked up from germline, CDR1 is LNHNV and CDR2 is YYDKDF (reference sequence). The CDR3 runs to 14 residues. Trimming removed 1 base from V and 11 bases from J, with 15 bases in between. The CDR3 protein is CATSRGGGTETQHF. CDR3 in DNA: TGTGCCACCAGCAGAGGTGGAGGGACGGAGACCCAGCATTTT.

The chain carries TRBV9 and TRBJ2-2; TRBD1 matches 7 bases. V shed 4 bases and J 9 bases; nucleotides not matched to a gene: 9. Germline V gives CDR1 SGDLS, CDR2 YYNGEE. CDR3 length: 14 residues. The CDR3 here is CASSPRDSPWELFF. In DNA, the CDR3 is TGTGCCAGCAGCCCAAGGGACAGCCCTTGGGAGCTGTTTTTT.

This clonotype was counted a single time. This sequence joins TRBV29-1 and TRBJ2-2, with 9 bases fitting TRBD1. Germline-derived CDR1 and CDR2 are SQVTM and ANQGSEA. The V and J ends lost 6 bases and 4 bases, in that order; junction bases with no gene match: 12. This CDR3 is built from 16 residues. Written as DNA, the CDR3 is TGCAGCGTCCTAGATCCAAACAGGGGGCGCACCGGGGAGCTGTTTTTT. It specifies CSVLDPNRGRTGELFF.

This clonotype was counted once. The junction departs from germline at one end; a sequencing error may be responsible. V and J are TRBV7-7 and TRBJ2-2; unclear D gene. This CDR3 region has 14 residues. Germline V gene sequence: CDR1 SSHAT, CDR2 FNYEAQ (reference sequence). The CDR3 region is CASSFQALTGELFF. CDR3 DNA: TGTGCTAGCAGCTTCCAAGCCCTCACCGGGGAGCTGTTTTTT.

CDR3 coding DNA: TGCAGTGCTTTCCCGGGACTAGCGGGAGGGCTGTACTTC. It translates to CSAFPGLAGGLYF. The chain links TRBV20-1 to TRBJ2-7, with TRBD2 matching 16 bases. CDR3 length equals 13 residues. Germline V gives CDR1 DFQATT, CDR2 SNEGSKA (reference sequence). J lost 12 bases, V lost 5 bases, and 7 bases had no gene match.

The V and J genes are TRBV7-6 and TRBJ1-1, with TRBD1 matching 7 bases. The V segment lost 5 bases and the J segment 5 bases; nucleotides outside the gene matches: 14. CDR1 and CDR2 (germline): SGHVS, FNYEAQ. There are 16 residues in the CDR3. The CDR3 region is CASSVSRGRGETEAFF. CDR3 sequence (DNA): TGTGCCAGCAGCGTCTCTCGAGGCAGGGGGGAAACTGAAGCTTTCTTT.

The chain uses TRBV20-1 and TRBJ1-2; D gene uncertain. Per germline, CDR1 DFQATT and CDR2 SNEGSKA (reference sequence). CDR3 length: 13 residues. The V and J ends lost 6 bases and 5 bases respectively, with 16 bases between them. CDR3 residues: CSALRPSQYGYTF. The CDR3 region has the DNA TGCAGTGCCCTCCGTCCCTCGCAATATGGCTACACCTTC.

Here the CDR3 reads CSHTRGPQETQYF. The CDR3 DNA sequence: TGCAGCCACACCCGGGGGCCCCAAGAGACCCAGTACTTC. The chain combines TRBV29-1 with TRBJ2-5; D could derive from TRBD1 or TRBD2 (6 bases each). This CDR3 has 13 residues. CDR1 and CDR2 (germline): SQVTM, ANQGSEA. V was clipped by 8 bases and J by 1 base, with 14 bases between them.